The 17 T cell receptor beta chains reported below all come from one sample, sequenced in a study of cytotoxic CD8 clonotypes in ibrutinib-treated CLL. The table came from immunoSEQ multiplex PCR; TCRdb's copy has only in-frame clones and leaves some out. Of 40,000 to 50,000 clones listed, 57% were seen once; the top ten hold 25% to 35%. The sample in question was PBMCs, obtained after 24 months of ibrutinib treatment. The origin of the receptors is a human donor with chronic lymphocytic leukemia.

The chain employs TRBV13 and TRBJ2-3; no reliable D call. V gave up 3 bases and J gave up 6 bases, with 4 bases separating them. There are 11 residues in the CDR3. Looked up from germline, CDR1 is PRHDT and CDR2 is FYEKMQ (reference sequence). CDR3 in amino acids: CASSFSDTQYF. DNA for the CDR3: TGTGCCAGCAGCTTCTCGGATACGCAGTATTTT.

This clone was found a few times. The genes are TRBV5-4 and TRBJ2-7; TRBD2 matches 10 bases. CDR1 and CDR2 (germline): SGHNT, YYREEE (reference sequence). The CDR3 spans 14 residues. V was clipped by 0 bases and J by 7 bases; unmatched bases: 4. The CDR3 protein is CASSLGTSGREQYF. For the CDR3, the DNA is TGTGCCAGCAGCTTGGGGACTAGCGGCAGAGAGCAGTACTTC.

In this sample, this clone turned up a few times. The CDR3 loop reads CASGMGQSYTGELFF. The CDR3 bases are TGTGCCAGCGGGATGGGGCAGAGCTACACCGGGGAGCTGTTTTTT. The chain has TRBV6-1 and TRBJ2-2; TRBD1 might be the D (5 bases). This CDR3 has 15 residues. V gave up 8 bases and J gave up 3 bases, with 16 bases separating them. CDR1 and CDR2 (germline): MNHNS, SASEGT.

This clone was picked up one time. V is TRBV4-2 and J is TRBJ2-7, with 7 bases aligning to TRBD2. Germline values: CDR1 LGHNA, CDR2 YNFKEQ. The CDR3 has 20 amino acids. The J segment lost 4 bases and the V segment lost 0 bases, leaving 21 bases of the junction unmatched. CDR3 coding DNA: TGTGCCAGCAGCCAAGATGAAGGGGACTATACGCCTGGAGCGCCTTACGAGCAGTACTTC. Translating it yields CASSQDEGDYTPGAPYEQYF.

This clone appeared many times. V and J are TRBV2 and TRBJ1-2; D is unclear. The CDR3 covers 13 residues. V lost 10 bases and J lost 0, with 12 bases in between. CDR1 is SNHLY, CDR2 FYNNEI, per germline. CDR3 residues: CATNGETNYGYTF. The CDR3, as DNA: TGTGCCACCAACGGTGAAACTAACTATGGCTACACCTTC.

V gene TRBV5-4 combines with J gene TRBJ2-3; 8 nucleotides align to TRBD1. V gave up 1 base and J gave up 0 bases; unmatched junction bases: 4. The CDR3 has 16 amino acids. The germline V gene has CDR1 SGHNT and CDR2 YYREEE (reference sequence). The CDR3 nucleotides read TGTGCCAGCAGCTTGCAGGGGGCACCCAGCACAGATACGCAGTATTTT. Translation gives CASSLQGAPSTDTQYF.

A few counts support this clone. The CDR3 loop reads CAGTQGLNTEAFF. CDR3 nucleotides: TGTGCCGGAACACAGGGGTTGAACACTGAAGCTTTCTTT. The chain combines TRBV2 with TRBJ1-1; TRBD1 aligns across 7 bases. The CDR3 runs to 13 residues. Germline values: CDR1 SNHLY, CDR2 FYNNEI. Trimming at V came to 11 bases and at J to 0 bases, leaving 6 bases not matched to a gene.

The chain has TRBV5-1 and TRBJ1-1, with D perhaps TRBD1 (5 bases). V lost 0 bases and J 4 bases, leaving 16 bases between the germline ends. Germline CDR1 is SGHRS and CDR2 is YFSETQ. The length of the CDR3 is 16 residues. The CDR3 nucleotides read TGCGCCAGCAGCTTGGTGGGTTCAGGGAGAGTCACTGAAGCTTTCTTT. Its translation: CASSLVGSGRVTEAFF. Based on the CDR3 plus reference TRBV5-1 and TRBJ1-1, the full variable domain is KAGVTQTPRYLIKTRGQQVTLSCSPISGHRSVSWYQQTPGQGLQFLFEYFSETQRNKGNFPGRFSGRQFSNSRSEMNVSTLELGDSALYLCASSLVGSGRVTEAFFGQGTRLTVV.

This chain links TRBV29-1 with TRBJ2-3; D might be TRBD1 or TRBD2, each matching 5 bases. This CDR3 is built from 15 residues. Trimming cost V 6 bases and J 2 bases, with 18 bases left between them. In germline, CDR1 is SQVTM, CDR2 ANQGSEA. CDR3: CSVPPWDGHTDTQYF. The CDR3 bases are TGCAGCGTCCCCCCCTGGGACGGACACACAGATACGCAGTATTTT.

This rearrangement joins TRBV5-6 to TRBJ1-2; D possibly corresponds to TRBD1 (6 bases). This CDR3 region has 16 residues. The germline V gene has CDR1 SGHDT and CDR2 YYEEEE. Trimming stripped 4 bases from V and 8 bases from J, with 24 bases between. CDR3 loop: CASSPGPGQSPRGYTF. In DNA, the CDR3 is TGTGCCAGCAGCCCCGGTCCCGGACAGAGCCCCAGGGGCTACACCTTC.

This chain uses TRBV7-8 with TRBJ2-5, with D unclear. Germline V gene lookup returns CDR1 SGHVS and CDR2 FQNEAQ. This CDR3 has 13 residues. Between the trimmed V and J ends, which lost 3 bases and 9 bases, there was a span of 14 bases. The CDR3 DNA follows: TGTGCCAGCAGCTTGAGTGGGGTTATGGCCCAGTACTTC. Amino acids: CASSLSGVMAQYF. Full variable domain (remainder filled in from reference TRBV7-8 and TRBJ2-5): GAGVSQSPRYKVAKRGQDVALRCDPISGHVSLFWYQQALGQGPEFLTYFQNEAQLDKSGLPSDRFFAERPEGSVSTLKIQRTQQEDSAVYLCASSLSGVMAQYFGPGTRLLVL.

This clone came up once. The chain uses TRBV5-1 and TRBJ1-6; 7 positions match TRBD1. The J segment lost 6 bases and the V segment lost 1 base, leaving 13 bases of the junction unmatched. Germline V CDR1 and CDR2: SGHRS, YFSETQ. The CDR3 has 18 amino acids. CDR3: CASSLFLMAGGRNSPLHF. The CDR3 DNA reads as TGCGCCAGCAGCTTGTTTCTCATGGCAGGGGGACGTAATTCACCCCTCCACTTT.

The chain uses TRBV11-2 and TRBJ1-4; D unclear. This CDR3 has 17 residues. The ends were cut back, 2 bases at V and 0 bases at J, with 13 bases in the middle. Germline V CDR1 and CDR2: SGHAT, FQNNGV. The CDR3 DNA is TGTGCCAGCAGCTTACGGGCCGCCCACGCAACTAATGAAAAACTGTTTTTT. Its translation: CASSLRAAHATNEKLFF.

The rearrangement links TRBV4-2 to TRBJ2-3; 9 nucleotides match TRBD1. CDR3 length: 17 residues. The germline V gene has CDR1 LGHNA and CDR2 YNFKEQ. The V and J ends lost 0 bases and 4 bases, in that order; junction bases with no gene match: 8. CDR3 amino acids: CASSQDSERTGADTQYF. The CDR3 region has the DNA TGTGCCAGCAGCCAAGATTCGGAGCGGACAGGGGCAGATACGCAGTATTTT.

In its sample, this clone was seen a few times. The chain carries TRBV6-1 and TRBJ1-1; D not certain. V lost 0 bases and J lost 3, with 8 bases in between. Per the germline V gene, CDR1 is MNHNS and CDR2 is SASEGT. The CDR3 spans 14 residues. The CDR3: CASSEAFRDTEAFF. The CDR3 coding sequence is TGTGCCAGCAGTGAAGCGTTTCGGGACACTGAAGCTTTCTTT.

The rearrangement uses TRBV4-1 and TRBJ1-4; no clear D gene. Germline V gives CDR1 MGHRA, CDR2 YSYEKL. Trimming pared 0 bases from V and 0 bases from J, leaving 11 bases between. CDR3 length: 17 amino acids. The CDR3 bases are TGCGCCAGCAGCCAAGATCTGGCGGGAGCAACTAATGAAAAACTGTTTTTT. Translation: CASSQDLAGATNEKLFF.

V and J are TRBV11-2 and TRBJ2-7; D is uncertain. Per germline, CDR1 SGHAT and CDR2 FQNNGV. The CDR3 contains 15 residues. V lost 4 bases and J 6 bases, leaving 19 bases between the germline ends. The CDR3 loop reads CASSSTSQYGGEQYF. For the CDR3, the DNA is TGTGCCAGCAGCTCAACCTCACAGTACGGTGGCGAGCAGTACTTC. The full variable domain, in which reference TRBV11-2 and TRBJ2-7 provide the parts outside the CDR3, is EAGVAQSPRYKIIEKRQSVAFWCNPISGHATLYWYQQILGQGPKLLIQFQNNGVVDDSQLPKDRFSAERLKGVDSTLKIQPAKLEDSAVYLCASSSTSQYGGEQYFGPGTRLTVT.